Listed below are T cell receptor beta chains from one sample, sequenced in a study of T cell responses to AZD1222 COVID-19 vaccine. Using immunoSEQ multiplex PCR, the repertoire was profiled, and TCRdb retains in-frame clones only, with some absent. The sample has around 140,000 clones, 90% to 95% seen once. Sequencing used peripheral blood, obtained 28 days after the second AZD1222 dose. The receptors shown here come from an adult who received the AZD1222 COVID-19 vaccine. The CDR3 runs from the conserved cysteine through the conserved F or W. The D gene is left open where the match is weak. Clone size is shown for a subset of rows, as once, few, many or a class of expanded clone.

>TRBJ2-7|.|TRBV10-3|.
CAISERLGGEQYF
TGTGCCATCAGTGAAAGGTTAGGGGGCGAGCAGTACTTC
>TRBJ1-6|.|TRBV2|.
CASSEKGREFYSPLHF
TGTGCCAGCAGTGAAAAGGGCAGGGAATTTTATTCACCCCTCCACTTT
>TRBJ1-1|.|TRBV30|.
CAWTGDIEAFF
TGTGCCTGGACAGGGGACATCGAAGCTTTCTTT
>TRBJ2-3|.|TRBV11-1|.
CASSRYTISTDTQYF
TGTGCCAGCAGCCGGTACACGATTAGCACAGATACGCAGTATTTT
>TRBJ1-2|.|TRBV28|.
CASSFFQGTGYTF
TGTGCCAGCAGTTTTTTCCAGGGGACTGGCTACACCTTC
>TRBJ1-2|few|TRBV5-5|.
CASSLAGDSRGYTF
TGTGCCAGCAGCTTGGCCGGCGACAGTCGTGGCTACACCTTC
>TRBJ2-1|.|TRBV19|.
CASSRQGSSYNEQFF
TGTGCCAGCTCGAGGCAGGGTAGCTCCTACAATGAGCAGTTCTTC
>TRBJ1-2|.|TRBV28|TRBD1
CASSQRQGGKVYGYTF
TGTGCCAGCAGTCAACGACAGGGCGGGAAGGTCTATGGCTACACCTTC
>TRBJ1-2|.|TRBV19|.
CASSRKANYGYTF
TGTGCCAGTAGTCGGAAAGCTAACTATGGCTACACCTTC
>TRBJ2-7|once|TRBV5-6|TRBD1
CASSLGTGVYEQYF
TGTGCCAGCAGCTTGGGGACAGGGGTCTACGAGCAGTACTTC
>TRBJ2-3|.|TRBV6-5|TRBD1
CASSRDRYTDTQYF
TGTGCCAGCAGCCGGGACAGGTACACAGATACGCAGTATTTT
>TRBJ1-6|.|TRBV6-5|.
CASKPPGLNSPLHF
TGTGCCAGCAAGCCGCCAGGACTGAATTCACCCCTCCACTTT
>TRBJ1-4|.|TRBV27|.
CASSSGPKGQTTNEKLFF
TGTGCCAGCAGTTCGGGGCCCAAAGGACAGACAACTAATGAAAAACTGTTTTTT
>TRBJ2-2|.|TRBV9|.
CASSVVQSTGELFF
TGTGCCAGCAGCGTAGTCCAGTCCACCGGGGAGCTGTTTTTT
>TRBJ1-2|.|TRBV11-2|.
CASSLGVEGYGYTF
TGTGCCAGCAGCTTAGGGGTTGAGGGCTATGGCTACACCTTC
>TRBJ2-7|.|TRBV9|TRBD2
CASSAQGRVYEQYF
TGTGCCAGCAGCGCGCAAGGGAGGGTCTACGAGCAGTACTTC
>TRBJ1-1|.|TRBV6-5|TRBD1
CATGWNTEAFF
TGTGCGACAGGGTGGAACACTGAAGCTTTCTTT
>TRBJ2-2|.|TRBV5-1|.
CASSLDGLNTGELFF
TGCGCCAGCAGCTTGGACGGATTGAACACCGGGGAGCTGTTTTTT
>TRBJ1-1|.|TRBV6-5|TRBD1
CASSFAIDRANTEAFF
TGTGCCAGCAGTTTCGCTATAGACAGGGCGAACACTGAAGCTTTCTTT
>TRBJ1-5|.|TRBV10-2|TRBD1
CASRIGTDPNQPQHF
TGCGCCAGCAGGATAGGGACAGACCCAAATCAGCCCCAGCATTTT
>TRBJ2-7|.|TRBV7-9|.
CASSLRGHSSYEQYF
TGTGCCAGCAGCTTACGAGGGCACAGCTCCTACGAGCAGTACTTC
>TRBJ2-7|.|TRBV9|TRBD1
CASSAQGASYEQYF
TGTGCCAGCAGCGCCCAGGGGGCGAGCTACGAGCAGTACTTC
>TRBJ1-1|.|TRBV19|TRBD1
CASIQGEDTEAFF
TGTGCCAGTATCCAGGGGGAAGACACTGAAGCTTTCTTT
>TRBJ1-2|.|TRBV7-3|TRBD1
CASSITGTGGSRGYTF
TGTGCCAGCAGCATAACCGGGACAGGGGGTTCGAGGGGCTACACCTTC
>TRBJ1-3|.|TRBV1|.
CTSSPQRGSGNTIYF
TGCACCAGCAGCCCCCAGCGGGGCTCTGGAAACACCATATATTTT
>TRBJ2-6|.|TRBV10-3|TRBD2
CAISGGGSVGGANVLTF
TGTGCCATCAGTGGAGGCGGGAGTGTTGGTGGGGCCAACGTCCTGACTTTC
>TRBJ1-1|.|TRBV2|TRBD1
CASRYDRGDTEAFF
TGTGCCAGCAGGTATGACAGGGGTGATACTGAAGCTTTCTTT
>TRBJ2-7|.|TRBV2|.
CASSENRVYEQYF
TGTGCCAGCAGTGAAAACAGAGTCTACGAGCAGTACTTC
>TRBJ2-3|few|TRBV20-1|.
CSASYPSTDTQYF
TGCAGTGCTAGTTATCCCAGCACAGATACGCAGTATTTT
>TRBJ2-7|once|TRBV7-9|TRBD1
CASSLGTQGGYEQYF
TGTGCCAGCAGCTTAGGGACACAGGGGGGCTACGAGCAGTACTTC
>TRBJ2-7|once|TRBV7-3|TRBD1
CASSQTNQGDKYF
TGTGCCAGCAGCCAAACGAACCAGGGGGATAAGTACTTC
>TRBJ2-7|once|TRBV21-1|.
CASSKGGGDMWYEQYF
TGTGCCAGCAGCAAAGGGGGGGGCGACATGTGGTACGAGCAGTACTTC
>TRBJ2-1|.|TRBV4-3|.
CASSPRRYNEQFF
TGCGCCAGCAGCCCGAGACGGTACAATGAGCAGTTCTTC
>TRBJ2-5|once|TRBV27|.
CASSFFKAGRETQYF
TGTGCCAGCAGTTTTTTTAAAGCAGGGCGAGAGACCCAGTACTTC
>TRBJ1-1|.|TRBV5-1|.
CASSPGVGDREAFF
TGCGCCAGCAGCCCCGGGGTGGGGGATAGGGAAGCTTTCTTT
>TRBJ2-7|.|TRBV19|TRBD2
CASSNQRTSGRGEQYF
TGTGCCAGTAGTAACCAACGGACTAGCGGGAGGGGCGAGCAGTACTTC
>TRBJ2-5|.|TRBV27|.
CASSSTRETQYF
TGTGCCAGCAGTTCCACGAGGGAGACCCAGTACTTC
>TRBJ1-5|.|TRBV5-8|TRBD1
CASSWRDRGRHQPQHF
TGTGCCAGCAGCTGGAGGGACAGGGGGCGGCATCAGCCCCAGCATTTT
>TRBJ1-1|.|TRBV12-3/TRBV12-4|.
CASSLGSAGAFF
TGTGCCAGCAGTTTAGGTTCCGCGGGAGCTTTCTTT
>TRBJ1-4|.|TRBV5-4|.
CASSSQGSPNEKLFF
TGTGCCAGCAGCTCCCAGGGTAGTCCTAATGAAAAACTGTTTTTT
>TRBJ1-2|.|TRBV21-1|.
CASSKCDVDRSYYGYTF
TGTGCCAGCAGCAAATGTGATGTGGACAGGTCCTACTATGGCTACACCTTC
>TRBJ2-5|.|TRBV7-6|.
CASSYRARDRQETQYF
TGTGCCAGCAGCTACCGAGCGCGAGACAGACAAGAGACCCAGTACTTC
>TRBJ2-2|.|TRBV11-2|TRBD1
CASSTGQTGELFF
TGTGCCAGCAGCACGGGACAGACCGGGGAGCTGTTTTTT
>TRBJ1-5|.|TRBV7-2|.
CASSFEAGHQPQHF
TGTGCCAGCAGCTTCGAGGCAGGGCATCAGCCCCAGCATTTT
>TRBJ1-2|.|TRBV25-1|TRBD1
CASQDRGPGYTF
TGTGCCAGCCAGGACAGGGGGCCGGGCTACACCTTC
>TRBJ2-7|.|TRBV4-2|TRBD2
CASSLLTSGSHEQYF
TGTGCCAGCAGCCTACTGACTAGCGGGAGCCACGAGCAGTACTTC
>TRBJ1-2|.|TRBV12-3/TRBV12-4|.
CASSLVRGGYTF
TGTGCCAGCAGTTTAGTTAGGGGCGGCTACACCTTC
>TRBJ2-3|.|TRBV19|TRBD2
CASSSLAVSTDTQYF
TGTGCCAGTAGCTCACTAGCGGTGAGCACAGATACGCAGTATTTT
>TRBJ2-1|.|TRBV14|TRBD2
CASSQDPLAVLSTSSYNEQFF
TGTGCCAGCAGCCAAGACCCCCTAGCGGTCTTATCGACTAGCTCCTACAATGAGCAGTTCTTC
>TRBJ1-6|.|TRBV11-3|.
CASSSRDTTNSPLHF
TGTGCCAGCAGCTCCCGGGACACCACTAATTCACCCCTCCACTTT
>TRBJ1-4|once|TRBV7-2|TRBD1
CASRKSQGAREKLFF
TGTGCCAGCAGAAAATCACAGGGGGCGAGGGAAAAACTGTTTTTT
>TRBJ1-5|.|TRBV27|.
CASSFEGGNQPQHF
TGTGCCAGCAGTTTCGAAGGGGGCAATCAGCCCCAGCATTTT
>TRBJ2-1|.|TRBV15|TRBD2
CATSRATSGPSSYNEQFF
TGTGCCACCAGCAGAGCTACTAGCGGGCCGAGCTCCTACAATGAGCAGTTCTTC
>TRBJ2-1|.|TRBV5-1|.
CASSRPSGEQFF
TGCGCCAGCAGTCGTCCCTCAGGTGAGCAGTTCTTC
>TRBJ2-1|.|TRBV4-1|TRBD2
CASSPSLAGYNEQFF
TGCGCCAGCAGCCCTTCGCTAGCGGGTTACAATGAGCAGTTCTTC
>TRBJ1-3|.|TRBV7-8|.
CASSLTGSGNTIYF
TGTGCCAGCAGCTTAACGGGCTCTGGAAACACCATATATTTT
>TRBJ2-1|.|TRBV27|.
CASSSIRLMGDEQFF
TGTGCCAGCAGTTCTATTCGTTTAATGGGGGATGAGCAGTTCTTC
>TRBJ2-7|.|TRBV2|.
CASSELTGWEQYF
TGTGCCAGCAGCGAATTAACAGGGTGGGAGCAGTACTTC
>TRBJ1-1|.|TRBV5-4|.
CASSLEPANTEAFF
TGTGCCAGCAGCTTGGAACCCGCGAACACTGAAGCTTTCTTT
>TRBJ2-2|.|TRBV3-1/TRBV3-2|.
CASSQPDTNTGELFF
TGTGCCAGCAGCCAACCGGATACCAACACCGGGGAGCTGTTTTTT